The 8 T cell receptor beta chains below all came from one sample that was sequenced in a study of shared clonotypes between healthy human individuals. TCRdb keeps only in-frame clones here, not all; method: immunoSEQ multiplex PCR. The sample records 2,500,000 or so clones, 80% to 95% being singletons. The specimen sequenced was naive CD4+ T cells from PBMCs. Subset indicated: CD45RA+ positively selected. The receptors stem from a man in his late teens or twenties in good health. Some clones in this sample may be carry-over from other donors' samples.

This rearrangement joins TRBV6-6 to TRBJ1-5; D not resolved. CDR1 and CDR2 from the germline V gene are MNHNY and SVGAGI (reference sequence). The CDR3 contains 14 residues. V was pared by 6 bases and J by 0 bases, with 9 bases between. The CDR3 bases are TGTGCCAGCAGATCACAGATTAGCAATCAGCCCCAGCATTTT. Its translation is CASRSQISNQPQHF.

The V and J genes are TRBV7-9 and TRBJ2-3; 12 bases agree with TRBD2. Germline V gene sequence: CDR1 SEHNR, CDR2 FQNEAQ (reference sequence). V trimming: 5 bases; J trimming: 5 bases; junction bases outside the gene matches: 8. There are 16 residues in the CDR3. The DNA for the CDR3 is TGTGCCAGCAGCCCACCCGGACTAGCGGGAATAGATACGCAGTATTTT. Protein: CASSPPGLAGIDTQYF.

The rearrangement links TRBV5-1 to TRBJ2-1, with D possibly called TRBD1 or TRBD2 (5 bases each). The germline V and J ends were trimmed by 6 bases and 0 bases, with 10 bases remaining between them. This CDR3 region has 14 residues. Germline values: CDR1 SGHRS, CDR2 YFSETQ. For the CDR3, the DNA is TGCGCCAGCATGAGGGGTAACTCCTACAATGAGCAGTTCTTC. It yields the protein CASMRGNSYNEQFF.

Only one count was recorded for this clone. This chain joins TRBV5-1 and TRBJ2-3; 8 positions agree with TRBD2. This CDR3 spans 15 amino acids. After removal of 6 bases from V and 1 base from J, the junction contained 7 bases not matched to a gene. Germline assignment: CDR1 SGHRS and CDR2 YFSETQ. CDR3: CASKKSGSGTDTQYF. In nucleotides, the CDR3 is TGCGCCAGCAAAAAAAGCGGGAGCGGCACAGATACGCAGTATTTT. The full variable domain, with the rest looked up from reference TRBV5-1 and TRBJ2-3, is KAGVTQTPRYLIKTRGQQVTLSCSPISGHRSVSWYQQTPGQGLQFLFEYFSETQRNKGNFPGRFSGRQFSNSRSEMNVSTLELGDSALYLCASKKSGSGTDTQYFGPGTRLTVL.

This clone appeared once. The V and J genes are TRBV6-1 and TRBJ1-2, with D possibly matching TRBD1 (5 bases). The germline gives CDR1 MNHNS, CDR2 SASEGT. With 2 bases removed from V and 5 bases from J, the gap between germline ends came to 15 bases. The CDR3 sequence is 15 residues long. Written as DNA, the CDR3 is TGTGCCAGCAGTGAATCTGGGGCGTATACATATGGCTACACCTTC. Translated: CASSESGAYTYGYTF.

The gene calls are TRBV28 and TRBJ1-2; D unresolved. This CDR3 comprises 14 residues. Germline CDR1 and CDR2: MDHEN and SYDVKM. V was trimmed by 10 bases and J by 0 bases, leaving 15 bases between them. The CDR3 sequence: CATTLTQANYGYTF. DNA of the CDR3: TGTGCCACTACACTAACTCAGGCTAACTATGGCTACACCTTC.

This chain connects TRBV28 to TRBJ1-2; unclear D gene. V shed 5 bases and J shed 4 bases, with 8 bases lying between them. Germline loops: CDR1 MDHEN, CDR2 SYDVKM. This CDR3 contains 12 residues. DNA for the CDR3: TGTGCCAGCAGTGGATGGGGCTATGGCTACACCTTC. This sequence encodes CASSGWGYGYTF.

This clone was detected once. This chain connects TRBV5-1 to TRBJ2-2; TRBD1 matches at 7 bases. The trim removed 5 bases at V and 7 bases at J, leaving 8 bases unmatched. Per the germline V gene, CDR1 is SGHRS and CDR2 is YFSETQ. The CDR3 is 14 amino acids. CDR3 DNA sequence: TGCGCCAGCAGTTCCCAGGGGGAAGTCGGGGAGCTGTTTTTT. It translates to CASSSQGEVGELFF.